The rows below give T cell receptor beta chains drawn from one sample of a study of blood T cell repertoires in COVID-19. Here immunoSEQ multiplex PCR was the method, and the copy in TCRdb shows in-frame clones only, minus some. The table has 250,000 or so clones, roughly 84% seen once. The sequenced sample was peripheral blood. The receptors stem from a man aged 35-49 years who had recovered from COVID-19. The CDR3 runs from the conserved cysteine through the conserved F or W. A D gene is named only where the DNA matches it firmly. Size is stated for part of the rows, as once, few or many counts, or as a class when the clone is expanded.

>TRBV30|.|.|TRBJ1-1
CAWTYGGSSNTEAFF
TGTGCCTGGACGTATGGCGGCAGCTCTAACACTGAAGCTTTCTTT
>TRBV12-3/TRBV12-4|.|.|TRBJ1-2
CASSLSSHYGYTF
TGTGCCAGCAGTTTATCGAGTCACTATGGCTACACCTTC
>TRBV6-5|.|.|TRBJ1-5
CASSSLGAGGNQPQHF
TGTGCCAGCAGTTCTCTCGGGGCCGGGGGGAATCAGCCCCAGCATTTT
>TRBV5-4|.|.|TRBJ2-1
CASSATGYNEQFF
TGTGCCAGCAGCGCAACAGGGTACAATGAGCAGTTCTTC
>TRBV5-1|.|TRBD2|TRBJ2-5
CASSLVGAGGEETQYF
TGCGCCAGCAGCTTGGTCGGTGCGGGGGGCGAAGAGACCCAGTACTTC
>TRBV10-3|.|.|TRBJ1-2
CAISEFRGYSNYGYTF
TGTGCCATCAGCGAATTCCGGGGGTATTCTAACTATGGCTACACCTTC
>TRBV9|.|TRBD1|TRBJ2-7
CASSAAGGSGEQYF
TGTGCCAGCAGCGCCGCAGGGGGAAGTGGCGAGCAGTACTTC
>TRBV5-1|few|.|TRBJ2-1
CASSLGRVRDEQFF
TGCGCCAGCAGCTTGGGCCGCGTACGGGATGAGCAGTTCTTC
>TRBV6-5|.|TRBD1|TRBJ2-7
CASSSDGTGYEQYF
TGTGCCAGCAGCTCCGACGGGACAGGGTACGAGCAGTACTTC
>TRBV5-6|.|.|TRBJ1-4
CASSSRSRTTNEKLFF
TGTGCCAGCAGCTCGAGGTCCCGGACAACTAATGAAAAACTGTTTTTT
>TRBV19|.|TRBD2|TRBJ2-1
CASSIGGGGPPSNEQFF
TGTGCCAGTAGTATAGGGGGGGGAGGCCCCCCCTCCAATGAGCAGTTCTTC
>TRBV7-2|.|TRBD2|TRBJ2-7
CASSSGGVRTYEQYF
TGTGCCAGCAGCTCGGGAGGGGTACGTACCTACGAGCAGTACTTC
>TRBV5-6|.|TRBD1|TRBJ2-7
CASSFGDRAYEQYF
TGTGCCAGCAGCTTCGGGGACAGAGCCTACGAGCAGTACTTC
>TRBV2|.|.|TRBJ1-5
CASDSGNQPQHF
TGTGCCAGCGACAGTGGCAATCAGCCCCAGCATTTT
>TRBV6-5|.|.|TRBJ1-1
CASSRGGSTEAFF
TGTGCCAGCAGTCGTGGGGGGTCCACTGAAGCTTTCTTT
>TRBV7-9|.|TRBD2|TRBJ2-7
CASSKLAAQYF
TGTGCCAGCAGCAAACTAGCGGCGCAGTACTTC
>TRBV6-5|few|TRBD1|TRBJ1-5
CASSLLDRDQPQHF
TGTGCCAGCAGTTTACTGGACAGGGATCAGCCCCAGCATTTT